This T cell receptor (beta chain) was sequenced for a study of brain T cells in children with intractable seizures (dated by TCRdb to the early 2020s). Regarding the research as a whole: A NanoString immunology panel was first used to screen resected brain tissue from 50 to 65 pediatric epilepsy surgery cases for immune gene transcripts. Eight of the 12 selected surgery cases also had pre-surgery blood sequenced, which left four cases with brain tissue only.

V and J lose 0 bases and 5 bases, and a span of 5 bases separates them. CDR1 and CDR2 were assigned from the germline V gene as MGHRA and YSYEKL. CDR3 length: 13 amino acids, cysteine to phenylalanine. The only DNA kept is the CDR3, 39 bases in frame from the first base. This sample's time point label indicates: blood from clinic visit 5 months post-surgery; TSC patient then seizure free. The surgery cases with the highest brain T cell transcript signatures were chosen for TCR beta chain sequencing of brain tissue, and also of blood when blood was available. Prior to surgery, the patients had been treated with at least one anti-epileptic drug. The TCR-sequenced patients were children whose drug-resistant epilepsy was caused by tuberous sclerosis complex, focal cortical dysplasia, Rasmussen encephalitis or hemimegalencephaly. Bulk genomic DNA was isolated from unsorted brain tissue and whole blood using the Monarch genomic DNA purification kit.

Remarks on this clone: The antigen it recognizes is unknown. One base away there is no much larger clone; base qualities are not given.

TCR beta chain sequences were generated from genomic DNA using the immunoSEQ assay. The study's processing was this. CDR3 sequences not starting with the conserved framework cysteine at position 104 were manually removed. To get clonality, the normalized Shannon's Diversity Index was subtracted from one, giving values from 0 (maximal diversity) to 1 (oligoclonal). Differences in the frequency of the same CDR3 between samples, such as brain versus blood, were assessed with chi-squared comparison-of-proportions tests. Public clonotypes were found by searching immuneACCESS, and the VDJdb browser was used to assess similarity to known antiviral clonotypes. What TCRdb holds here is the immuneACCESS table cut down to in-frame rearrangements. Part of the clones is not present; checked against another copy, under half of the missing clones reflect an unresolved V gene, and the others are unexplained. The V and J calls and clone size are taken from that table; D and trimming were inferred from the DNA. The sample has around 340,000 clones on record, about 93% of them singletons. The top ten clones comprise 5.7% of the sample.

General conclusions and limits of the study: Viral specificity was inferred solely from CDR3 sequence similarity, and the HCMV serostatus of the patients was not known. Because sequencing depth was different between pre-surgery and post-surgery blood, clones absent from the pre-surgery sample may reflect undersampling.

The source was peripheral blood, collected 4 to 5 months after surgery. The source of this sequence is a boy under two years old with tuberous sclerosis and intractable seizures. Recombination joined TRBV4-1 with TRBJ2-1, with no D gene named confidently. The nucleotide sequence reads TGCGCCAGCAGCCAAGATCGAGACAATGAGCAGTTCTTC. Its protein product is CASSQDRDNEQFF.